This record concerns one T cell receptor beta chain sequence. Its antigen remains unidentified. The record has no base qualities; no much larger clone is one base away. This sample is part of a study of blood T cells in healthy people across ages (dated by TCRdb to the mid-2010s). For context, the study as a whole: In model experiments, roughly one uniquely barcoded TCR beta cDNA molecule per two T cells was captured by template switching. Four age groups were formed from the donors: young (average approximately 15 years), middle-aged (approximately 42), aged (approximately 60) and long-lived (about 75). Using deep sequencing normalized with unique cDNA molecular identifiers, the study measured how TCR beta repertoire diversity changes with age. Using the same blood draw, the study looked at two additional independent replicas of 1 million unique cDNA reads for two donors, one aged 18 to 29 and the other aged 80 or older.

Overall study results and their limits: Estimates of total diversity based on one million sequenced T cells were considered lower bounds and underestimates. Observed TCR beta diversity per million T cells fell roughly linearly with age, and a significant reduction was already apparent by age roughly 40. Compared with the aged group, more naive CD4+ T cells, fewer expanded clones and increased TCR diversity were shown by the long-lived group, suggesting age selection. Observed TCR beta diversity correlated strongly with the percentage of naive T cells measured by flow cytometry. Conclusive comparison of naive and antigen-experienced compartments was prevented by the profiling of bulk unsorted PBMCs. Donor CMV infection status was unknown, potentially confounding age-related changes in expanded clonotypes.

The approximately 39 donors, aged about 6 to 100 years, were systemically healthy Caucasian individuals from Russia. Each donor gave approximately 9.4 milliliters of peripheral blood, drawn into EDTA-treated Vacutainer tubes. Ficoll-Paque density-gradient centrifugation was used to isolate PBMCs, with at least 6.5 million per sample. Total RNA was extracted from PBMCs with Trizol reagent, with at least 5.5 micrograms obtained per sample. Naive CD45RAhigh/CD27high T cell percentages were measured by flow cytometry on a PBMC aliquot from every donor. The receptor library was made with 5' RACE. Sequenced using an Illumina HiSeq 2500. A second roughly 7 to 11 cycle PCR used a sample-barcoded 5' primer and a J-beta primer mix. Each TCR beta cDNA molecule received a unique molecular identifier from a template-switch 5' adaptor carrying 12 random nucleotides. Each sample yielded at least 2.5 million CDR3-containing paired-end reads. The Mint cDNA synthesis kit, primed by a TRBC-specific oligonucleotide, was used to synthesize first-strand cDNA from all RNA. Following uracil-DNA glycosylase treatment, a first 18-cycle PCR with universal primers M1SS and BC2_uni_R was performed on all cDNA. As for the original processing: Normalization of each sample was performed by random selection of 1 million high-quality reads, each carrying a distinct molecular identifier. Reads with shared molecular identifiers were discarded instead of being binned into consensus sequences. CDR3 identification, clonotype clustering and error correction used MiTCR with a Q25 quality threshold and the strictest error-elimination algorithm. Lower-bound total TCR beta diversity was estimated with a nonparametric unseen species model using Euler transformation. Clones were called with MiXCR by TCRdb after fastp trimmed the public reads at Q25, and only in-frame beta chains were retained. When rows share a CDR3 protein, they turn into one entry using the most common DNA and genes. The V and J calls shown here were made by TCRdb, not taken from the authors' results. This sample lists around 780,000 distinct CDR3 sequences; more than 25% were detected once. Together, the top ten hold about 2.9% of the sample.

The CDR3 contains 14 residues, cysteine and phenylalanine counted. Of all the DNA, just the CDR3 is kept, 42 bases in frame from base 1. V is pared back by 6 bases and J by 2 bases, with 10 bases lying between the germline termini. CDR1 and CDR2 are read off the germline V gene (reference sequence) as SEHNR and FQNEAQ. The same specimen was also included in a second study, on T cells of mothers and their children. As that second study puts it: Donors were nine systemically healthy Caucasian individuals: three mothers and their six children. cDNA synthesis used all of the extracted RNA, with 1.5 ug of RNA in each 15 ul reaction. In the second PCR, the M1S primer introduced both the sample barcodes and 2-4 random nucleotides. Each mother yielded over 8.5 million TCR beta CDR3 reads and each child about 3 million reads. In both related and unrelated pairs, thymic selection shapes the output of TCR recombination in a similar way, with inherited differences having only a minor effect. Normalized repertoire overlap was always slightly but never significantly higher in related than unrelated mother-child pairs. No persistent microchimeric T cell clones were found, with a detection sensitivity of roughly 99 clones per million clonotypes. To look for features that set related mother-child pairs apart from unrelated individuals, the researchers ran deep NGS to compare the TCR beta repertoires of mothers and children. On average, the children were roughly 10 +/- 4 years old, while the mothers were about 38 +/- 4 years old. After adapter ligation was performed with NEBNext reagents, the libraries were sequenced on an Illumina HiSeq 2000 with 100+100 nt paired-end reads. Mother and child libraries were prepared a month apart and sequenced in separate runs to prevent cross-contamination. Each donor had between roughly 450,000 and 2,100,000 distinct TCR beta clonotypes identified. Naive TCR beta clonotypes were estimated from low-frequency clonotypes matched to each donor's FACS-determined naive share, without sorting.

The chain is made from TRBV7-9 and TRBJ1-4; no D gene is confidently identified. The sequence was obtained from a boy aged 5-17 years in good health. Sequences were obtained from blood. This receptor carries the CDR3 CASRGMATNEKLFF. The DNA is as follows: TGTGCCAGCAGGGGGATGGCTACTAATGAAAAACTGTTTTTT.